This T cell receptor (beta chain) came from a study of blood T cell repertoires in COVID-19. For the study at large: Samples came from the United States, Italy and Spain, spanning acute and convalescent COVID-19. The analysed material was cDNA or gDNA that came from T cells, B-cell-depleted T cells, or PBMCs.

The CDR3 has 14 amino acids. Unmatched junction bases numbered 5, after V lost 3 bases and J lost 7 bases. The germline V gene has CDR1 SGHTA and CDR2 FQGNSA. Per the original methods: Amplifying reference gene primers gave estimates of nucleated cell counts. Clones were sequenced by immunoSEQ multiplex PCR, and TCRdb holds only the in-frame ones, with some missing. From that table come the V and J calls and clone size; the DNA was used to work out D and trimming. Of 150,000 to 200,000 clones listed, roughly 77% are singletons. The V call is TRBV7-2, the J call TRBJ1-4; 7 positions agree with TRBD1. The sequence was collected from a human donor in a cohort sampled during active COVID-19. Specimen: peripheral blood. DNA of the CDR3: TGTGCCAGCAGCTTTCAGGGGGGAAGTGAAAAACTGTTTTTT. Protein product: CASSFQGGSEKLFF. The full variable domain, in which reference TRBV7-2 and TRBJ1-4 provide the parts outside the CDR3, is GAGVSQSPSNKVTEKGKDVELRCDPISGHTALYWYRQSLGQGLEFLIYFQGNSAPDKSGLPSDRFSAERTGGSVSTLTIQRTQQEDSAVYLCASSFQGGSEKLFFGSGTQLSVL.